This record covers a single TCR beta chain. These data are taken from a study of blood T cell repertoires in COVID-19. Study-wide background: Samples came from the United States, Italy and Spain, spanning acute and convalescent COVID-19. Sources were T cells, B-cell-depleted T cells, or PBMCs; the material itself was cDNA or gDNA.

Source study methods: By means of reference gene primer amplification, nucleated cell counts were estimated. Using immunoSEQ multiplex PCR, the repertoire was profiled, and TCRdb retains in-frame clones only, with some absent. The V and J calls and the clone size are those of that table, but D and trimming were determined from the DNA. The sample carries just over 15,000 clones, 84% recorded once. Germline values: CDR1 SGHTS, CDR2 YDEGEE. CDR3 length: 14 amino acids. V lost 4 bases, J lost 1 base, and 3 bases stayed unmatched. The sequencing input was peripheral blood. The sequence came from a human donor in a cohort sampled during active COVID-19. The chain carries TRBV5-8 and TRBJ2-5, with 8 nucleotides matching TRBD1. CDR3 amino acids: CASSLGTGQETQYF. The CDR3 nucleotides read TGTGCCAGCAGCCTCGGGACAGGCCAAGAGACCCAGTACTTC.